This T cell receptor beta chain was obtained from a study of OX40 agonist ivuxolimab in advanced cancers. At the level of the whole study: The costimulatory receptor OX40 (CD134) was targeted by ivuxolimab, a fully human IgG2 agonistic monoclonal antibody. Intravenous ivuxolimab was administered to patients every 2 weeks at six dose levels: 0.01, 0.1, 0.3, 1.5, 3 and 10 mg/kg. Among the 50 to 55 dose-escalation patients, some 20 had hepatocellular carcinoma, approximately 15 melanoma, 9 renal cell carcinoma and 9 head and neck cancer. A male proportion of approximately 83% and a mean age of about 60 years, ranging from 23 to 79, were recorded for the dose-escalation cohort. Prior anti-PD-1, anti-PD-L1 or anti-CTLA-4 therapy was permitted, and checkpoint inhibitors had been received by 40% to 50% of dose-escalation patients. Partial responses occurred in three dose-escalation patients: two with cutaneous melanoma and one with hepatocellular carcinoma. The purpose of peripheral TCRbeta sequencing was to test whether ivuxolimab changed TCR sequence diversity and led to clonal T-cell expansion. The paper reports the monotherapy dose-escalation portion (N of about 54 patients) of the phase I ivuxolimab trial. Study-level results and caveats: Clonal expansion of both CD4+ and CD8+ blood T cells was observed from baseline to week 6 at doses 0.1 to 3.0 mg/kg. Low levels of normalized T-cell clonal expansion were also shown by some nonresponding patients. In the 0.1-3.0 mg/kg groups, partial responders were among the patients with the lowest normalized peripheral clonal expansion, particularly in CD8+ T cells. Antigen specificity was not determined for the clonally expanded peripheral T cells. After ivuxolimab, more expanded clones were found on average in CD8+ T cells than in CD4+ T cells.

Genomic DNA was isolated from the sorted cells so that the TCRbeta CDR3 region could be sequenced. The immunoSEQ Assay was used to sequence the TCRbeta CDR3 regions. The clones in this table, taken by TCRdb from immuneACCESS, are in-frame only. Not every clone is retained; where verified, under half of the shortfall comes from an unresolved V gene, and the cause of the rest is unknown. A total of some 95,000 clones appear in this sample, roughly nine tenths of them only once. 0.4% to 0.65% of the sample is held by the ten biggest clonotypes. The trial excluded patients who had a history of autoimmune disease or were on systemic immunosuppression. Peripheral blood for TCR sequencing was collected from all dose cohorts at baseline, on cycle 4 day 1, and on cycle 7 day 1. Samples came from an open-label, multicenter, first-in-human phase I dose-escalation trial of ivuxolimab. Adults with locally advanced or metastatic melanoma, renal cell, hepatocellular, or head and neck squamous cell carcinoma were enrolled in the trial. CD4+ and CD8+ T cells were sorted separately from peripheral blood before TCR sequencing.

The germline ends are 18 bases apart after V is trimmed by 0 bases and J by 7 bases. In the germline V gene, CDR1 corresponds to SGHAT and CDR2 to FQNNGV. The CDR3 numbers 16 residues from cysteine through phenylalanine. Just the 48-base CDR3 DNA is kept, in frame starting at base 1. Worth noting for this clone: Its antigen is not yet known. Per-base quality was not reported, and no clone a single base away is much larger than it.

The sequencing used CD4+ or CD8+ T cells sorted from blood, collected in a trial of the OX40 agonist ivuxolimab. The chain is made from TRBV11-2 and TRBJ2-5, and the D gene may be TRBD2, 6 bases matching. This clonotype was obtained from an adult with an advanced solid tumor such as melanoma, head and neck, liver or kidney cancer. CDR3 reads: CASSLEGGAPRGTQYF. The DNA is TGTGCCAGCAGCTTAGAAGGAGGGGCCCCGAGAGGGACCCAGTACTTC. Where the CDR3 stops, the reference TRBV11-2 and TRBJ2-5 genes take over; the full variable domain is EAGVAQSPRYKIIEKRQSVAFWCNPISGHATLYWYQQILGQGPKLLIQFQNNGVVDDSQLPKDRFSAERLKGVDSTLKIQPAKLEDSAVYLCASSLEGGAPRGTQYFGPGTRLLVL.